A single sample is the source of the 30 T cell receptor beta chains below, sequenced in a study of regulatory T cells in long-lasting Graves disease. The time point denotes: persistent/refractory GD, antithyroid drugs over 5 years with positive TRAb. From PBMCs, RNA was extracted and then used to make the TCR library. Both iRepertoire HTBI primers and Arm-PCR of CDR3 regions were used to build the TCR beta libraries. Each CDR3 protein gets one entry after TCRdb re-called the multiplex PCR reads with MiXCR. The sample includes hundreds of thousands of distinct CDR3 sequences, 20% to 25% of them seen just once. The sequencing here drew on peripheral blood mononuclear cells (PBMCs), taken when the disease was refractory, from a patient treated with antithyroid drugs. The receptors derive from a female donor with Graves disease.

The chain couples TRBV4-1 to TRBJ2-7, with TRBD2 matching 8 bases. This CDR3 has 14 amino acids. The V segment lost 6 bases and the J segment 1 base; nucleotides outside the gene matches: 5. In germline, CDR1 is MGHRA, CDR2 YSYEKL. The CDR3 DNA reads TGCGCCAGCAGACTAGCGGTGGGGTCCTACGAGCAGTACTTC. This gives the protein CASRLAVGSYEQYF.

This clonotype was observed at least ten times. The gene calls are TRBV28 and TRBJ2-7; TRBD2 matches 9 bases. The CDR3 runs 16 residues. CDR1 MDHEN and CDR2 SYDVKM come from the germline V gene. Trimming cost V 6 bases and J 4 bases; bases outside gene matches: 13. CDR3 sequence (DNA): TGTGCCAGCAGAGGGGGGGCTAGCGGGACTTCTTACGAGCAGTACTTC. This codes for CASRGGASGTSYEQYF. Using reference TRBV28 and TRBJ2-7 for the parts outside the CDR3, the full variable domain is DVKVTQSSRYLVKRTGEKVFLECVQDMDHENMFWYRQDPGLGLRLIYFSYDVKMKEKGDIPEGYSVSREKKERFSLILESASTNQTSMYLCASRGGASGTSYEQYFGPGTRLTVT.

This clonotype came up once. The genes are TRBV19 and TRBJ2-1, with 9 bases that match TRBD2. From germline, CDR1 is LNHDA and CDR2 SQIVND (reference sequence). With V trimmed by 7 bases and J by 8 bases, 9 bases remained unmatched. CDR3 length equals 14 residues. The CDR3 coding sequence is TGTGCCAGTAAGGCGGGAGGGGGTGACGATGAGCAGTTCTTC. This gives the protein CASKAGGGDDEQFF.

The V and J genes are TRBV25-1 and TRBJ2-7; 10 nucleotides line up with TRBD2. After removal of 3 bases from V and 0 bases from J, the junction contained 11 bases not matched to a gene. CDR3 size: 18 residues. In germline, CDR1 is MGHDK, CDR2 SYGVNS. DNA for the CDR3: TGTGCCAGCAGTGACCCCTCTCCTAGCGGGGGCAACTCCTACGAGCAGTACTTC. This sequence encodes CASSDPSPSGGNSYEQYF.

This clonotype was observed a handful of times. This rearrangement joins TRBV4-1 to TRBJ1-5, with TRBD1 identical over 12 bases. J lost 4 bases, V lost 0 bases, and 4 bases had no gene match. The germline CDR1 and CDR2 sequences are MGHRA and YSYEKL. The CDR3 extends over 17 amino acids. The CDR3 DNA reads TGCGCCAGCAGCCAAGAAGGGACAGGGGGCGAAAATCAGCCCCAGCATTTT. Translation gives CASSQEGTGGENQPQHF.

This clonotype was seen at least ten times. V usage is TRBV10-3 and J usage is TRBJ2-7; D is undetermined. Per the germline V gene, CDR1 is ENHRY and CDR2 is SYGVKD. The CDR3 is 12 amino acids. Between the trimmed V and J ends, which lost 5 bases and 4 bases, there was a span of 9 bases. CDR3 loop: CAISTSGYEQYF. Written as DNA, the CDR3 is TGTGCCATCAGTACGTCAGGTTACGAGCAGTACTTC.

There are many counts of this clonotype. The V gene is TRBV20-1, the J gene TRBJ1-5; D is perhaps TRBD1 (5 bases). This CDR3 has 13 residues. Germline CDR1 is DFQATT and CDR2 is SNEGSKA (reference sequence). V lost 6 bases to trimming and J lost 5 bases, with 14 bases between them. The CDR3 DNA is TGCAGTGCCACCCGGGGAGGGGATCAGCCCCAGCATTTT. This translates into CSATRGGDQPQHF.

This clonotype was detected a few times. The chain joins TRBV28 to TRBJ1-5; D is uncertain. The CDR3 covers 10 residues. The germline V and J ends were trimmed by 4 bases and 15 bases, with 10 bases remaining between them. Germline V gene lookup returns CDR1 MDHEN and CDR2 SYDVKM. The CDR3 nucleotides are TGTGCCAGCAGTTCCCCCTTCCTGCATTTT. Its translation: CASSSPFLHF.

This clonotype was detected ten times or more. This chain links TRBV12-5 with TRBJ1-1; D is unclear. Trimming pared 0 bases from V and 5 bases from J, leaving 13 bases between. The CDR3 contains 15 residues. Germline V gene sequence: CDR1 LGHNT, CDR2 FRNRAP. The CDR3 DNA sequence: TGTGCTAGTGGTTTGGTACTGGGAGGGAGGACTGAAGCTTTCTTT. Translated: CASGLVLGGRTEAFF.

With respect to this clonotype: Just one base apart from a much larger clone, this may be a read error. The gene calls are TRBV12-5 and TRBJ2-7, with D uncertain. CDR3 length equals 12 residues. Germline V CDR1 and CDR2: LGHNT, FRNRAP. The CDR3 reads CASGPSTYERYF. DNA of the CDR3: TGTGCTAGTGGTCCCTCGACCTACGAGCGGTACTTC.

In regard to this clonotype: One base away lies a much larger clone, so this may be a sequencing read error. The chain is built from TRBV20-1 and TRBJ2-2, with D uncertain. This CDR3 contains 12 residues. With 3 bases removed from V and 4 bases from J, the gap between germline ends came to 6 bases. The V gene's germline CDR1 is DFQATT and CDR2 SNEGSKA (reference sequence). Here the CDR3 DNA reads TGCAGTGCTAGCGAGTCCACCGGGGAGCTGTTTTTT. This encodes CSASESTGELFF.

This clonotype was detected only a few times. The chain carries TRBV28 and TRBJ1-5; D is unresolved. V lost 6 bases and J lost 3, with 9 bases in between. This CDR3 is 13 amino acids long. Germline values: CDR1 MDHEN, CDR2 SYDVKM. CDR3 sequence reads: CASRNSVNQPQHF. The CDR3 DNA reads as TGTGCCAGCAGAAACAGCGTCAATCAGCCCCAGCATTTT.

Ten or more counts support this clonotype. V usage is TRBV28 and J usage is TRBJ1-2, with D perhaps TRBD1 (6 bases). The CDR3 has 16 amino acids. Trimming took 7 bases from V and 8 from J, leaving 26 bases between them. Germline V gene sequence: CDR1 MDHEN, CDR2 SYDVKM. CDR3 nucleotides: TGTGCCAGCACCCCAGCGGGGGACACCCCGACAGGCGGCTACACCTTC. This codes for CASTPAGDTPTGGYTF.

This clonotype was detected many times. The CDR3 sequence is CASSLEVLAGWESEGYEQYF. The DNA of the CDR3 is TGTGCCAGCAGTTTAGAGGTACTAGCGGGATGGGAATCTGAGGGCTACGAGCAGTACTTC. The V and J genes are TRBV12-3 or TRBV12-4 and TRBJ2-7; 10 bases line up with TRBD2. V lost 1 base and J lost 3; bases outside the gene matches: 18. The CDR3 totals 20 residues.

The chain carries TRBV12-3 or TRBV12-4 and TRBJ2-3; D unresolved. V was pared by 3 bases and J by 2 bases, with 9 bases between. CDR3 length equals 14 residues. DNA of the CDR3: TGTGCCAGCAGTTTTCTCGTTGACACAGATACGCAGTATTTT. Translating gives CASSFLVDTDTQYF.

This clonotype was observed many times. This chain uses TRBV12-3 or TRBV12-4 with TRBJ2-7; 7 nucleotides line up with TRBD1. Losses at the gene ends were 6 bases for V and 7 bases for J; bases not matched to a gene: 12. This CDR3 spans 14 amino acids. DNA of the CDR3: TGTGCCAGCAGCATTCAGTCAGGGGGATGGGAGCAGTACTTC. It yields the protein CASSIQSGGWEQYF.

This clonotype showed up just once. The rearrangement joins TRBV7-2 to TRBJ1-1; D not certain. Trimming pared 2 bases from V and 7 bases from J, leaving 20 bases between. The CDR3 is made up of 16 amino acids. From germline, CDR1 is SGHTA and CDR2 FQGNSA. As DNA, the CDR3 is TGTGCCAGCAGCTTAACATACAGAGAGATTGGGGATGAAGCTTTCTTT. Protein product: CASSLTYREIGDEAFF.

This clonotype was picked up a small number of times. V is TRBV14 and J is TRBJ2-5; D unresolved. The CDR3 contains 13 residues. Germline V gene data show CDR1 as SGHDN and CDR2 as FVKESK. The V end lost 3 bases, the J end lost 5 bases, and 10 bases lay between the germline ends. CDR3 amino acids: CASSQGFEETQYF. CDR3 nucleotides: TGTGCCAGCAGCCAGGGATTTGAGGAGACCCAGTACTTC.

The gene calls are TRBV20-1 and TRBJ2-7; D not resolved. V lost 1 base and J lost 0, with 13 bases in between. The CDR3 has 15 amino acids. The V gene's germline CDR1 is DFQATT and CDR2 SNEGSKA (reference sequence). The CDR3 DNA sequence: TGCAGTGCTAGAGGAAGGGTGGTCGGCTCCTACGAGCAGTACTTC. Protein sequence: CSARGRVVGSYEQYF.

This clonotype has at least ten counts. The rearrangement uses TRBV28 and TRBJ2-7; D is perhaps TRBD1 (5 bases). The V and J ends lost 4 bases and 0 bases respectively, with 13 bases between them. Looked up from germline, CDR1 is MDHEN and CDR2 is SYDVKM. CDR3 size: 15 residues. Here the CDR3 DNA reads TGTGCCAGCAGTTCCGTGGGGCGGAGCTCCTACGAGCAGTACTTC. This translates into CASSSVGRSSYEQYF.

This clonotype was detected only a few times. The V gene is TRBV27, the J gene TRBJ2-3, with 8 nucleotides matching TRBD1. The CDR3 contains 15 residues. The germline CDR1 and CDR2 sequences are MNHEY and SMNVEV (reference sequence). V gave up 1 base and J gave up 3 bases; unmatched junction bases: 3. In DNA form, the CDR3 reads TGTGCCAGCAGTTTATGGCAGGGGGCTACAGATACGCAGTATTTT. Translating it yields CASSLWQGATDTQYF.

This clonotype was seen many times. The rearrangement uses TRBV7-2 and TRBJ1-2; weak D call: TRBD1 (5 bases). The CDR3 extends over 14 amino acids. The V end was cut by 1 base, the J end by 4 bases, with 10 bases between. Germline-derived CDR1 and CDR2 are SGHTA and FQGNSA. The CDR3 nucleotides read TGTGCCAGCAGCTTAGGTCAGGGAAGCTATGGCTACACCTTC. Translating it yields CASSLGQGSYGYTF.

The gene calls are TRBV10-3 and TRBJ2-5, with D tentatively TRBD2 (5 bases). CDR1 is ENHRY, CDR2 SYGVKD, per germline. The length of the CDR3 is 13 residues. V shed 8 bases and J shed 2 bases, with 12 bases lying between them. As DNA, the CDR3 is TGTGCCATCTCCCTTCCGGGGCAAGAGACCCAGTACTTC. Its translation is CAISLPGQETQYF.

This clonotype was seen repeatedly, ten times or more. The chain is built from TRBV11-2 and TRBJ1-2, with TRBD1 matching 7 bases. The V gene's germline CDR1 is SGHAT and CDR2 FQNNGV. This CDR3 has 17 amino acids. V trimming: 4 bases; J trimming: 3 bases; junction bases outside the gene matches: 14. The CDR3 coding sequence is TGTGCCAGCAGCTCCCGGGACAGCACACCAAGGGACTATGGCTACACCTTC. Protein: CASSSRDSTPRDYGYTF.

The V gene is TRBV5-1, the J gene TRBJ1-1; no definite D call. CDR3 length: 15 amino acids. Per the germline V gene, CDR1 is SGHRS and CDR2 is YFSETQ. The V gene lost 4 bases and the J gene lost 1 base, with 14 bases spanning the gap. The CDR3, as DNA: TGCGCCAGCAGCGGATTGAAAGGAGGGAACACTGAAGCTTTCTTT. As protein: CASSGLKGGNTEAFF.

The V call is TRBV20-1, the J call TRBJ2-7, with D hard to call. Germline-derived CDR1 and CDR2 are DFQATT and SNEGSKA (reference sequence). The V gene lost 0 bases and the J gene lost 3 bases, with 9 bases spanning the gap. This CDR3 region has 13 residues. CDR3 sequence: CSARDRYNYEQYF. The DNA of the CDR3 is TGCAGTGCTAGAGATAGGTATAACTACGAGCAGTACTTC.

The chain couples TRBV18 to TRBJ1-4; D is ambiguous. The CDR3 sequence is 13 residues long. V was shortened by 2 bases and J by 6 bases, with 7 bases between the two germline ends. CDR1 is KGHSH, CDR2 LQKENI, per germline. CDR3 bases: TGTGCCAGCTCACCAGGGAGGGATGAAAAACTGTTTTTT. Translation gives CASSPGRDEKLFF.

This clonotype was seen a few times. The chain carries TRBV9 and TRBJ2-2; 9 positions agree with TRBD1. The CDR3 sequence is 14 residues long. The V gene end was trimmed by 0 bases and the J gene end by 10 bases; junction bases not matched to a gene: 4. CDR1 SGDLS and CDR2 YYNGEE come from the germline V gene. CDR3 bases: TGTGCCAGCAGCGTAGGGGGACAGGGTTTGGAGCTGTTTTTT. Protein sequence: CASSVGGQGLELFF.

This clonotype was seen at least ten times. The chain recombines TRBV15 with TRBJ2-5, with TRBD2 matching 11 bases. Per the germline V gene, CDR1 is LNHNV and CDR2 is YYDKDF (reference sequence). After removal of 0 bases from V and 2 bases from J, the junction contained 5 bases not matched to a gene. The CDR3 contains 17 residues. CDR3 loop: CATSRDTGLAAQETQYF. Here the CDR3 DNA reads TGTGCCACCAGCAGAGATACGGGACTAGCGGCACAAGAGACCCAGTACTTC. The full variable domain, its missing parts supplied by reference TRBV15 and TRBJ2-5, is DAMVIQNPRYQVTQFGKPVTLSCSQTLNHNVMYWYQQKSSQAPKLLFHYYDKDFNNEADTPDNFQSRRPNTSFCFLDIRSPGLGDTAMYLCATSRDTGLAAQETQYFGPGTRLLVL.

This clonotype was counted many times. The chain couples TRBV13 to TRBJ2-5; 12 bases fit TRBD2. The CDR3 totals 16 residues. Germline V gene sequence: CDR1 PRHDT, CDR2 FYEKMQ (reference sequence). V gave up 1 base and J gave up 4 bases; unmatched junction bases: 4. The DNA for the CDR3 is TGTGCCAGCAGCTTAGCCGTGACTAGCGGGGGAGAGACCCAGTACTTC. Translation gives CASSLAVTSGGETQYF. The full variable domain, with the rest looked up from reference TRBV13 and TRBJ2-5, is AAGVIQSPRHLIKEKRETATLKCYPIPRHDTVYWYQQGPGQDPQFLISFYEKMQSDKGSIPDRFSAQQFSDYHSELNMSSLELGDSALYFCASSLAVTSGGETQYFGPGTRLLVL.